The source of this TCR beta chain is a study of breast tumors, draining lymph nodes, adjacent tissues. Study-wide points: The lymph node origin of tumor T cells was framed as consistent with a hypothesis, not demonstrated. Compared with lymph nodes, tumors were less diverse; compared with nontumor tissue, more. Findings are consistent with lymph node origin and intratumoral expansion of most tumor T cells.

Germline lookup yields CDR1 SGHAT and CDR2 FQNNGV. V dropped 5 bases and J dropped 4 bases, with 17 bases sitting between them. The CDR3 runs 15 residues. The table lists this clonotype with many counts. Its antigen remains unknown. One entry per CDR3 protein, called by TCRdb with MiXCR from the multiplex PCR reads. The table has around 21,000 distinct CDR3 sequences, about 38% seen once. This clonotype was sampled from a female donor with breast cancer. Some clones in this sample may be carry-over from other donors' samples. The V call is TRBV11-2, the J call TRBJ2-5; either TRBD1 or TRBD2 may supply D (6 bases each). The material sequenced was breast tumor tissue. CDR3 sequence: CASSGGGGLGETQYF. CDR3 DNA: TGTGCCAGCAGCGGAGGTGGGGGGCTCGGAGAGACCCAGTACTTC.